This TCR beta chain was observed in a study of T-cell memory formation after mild COVID-19. General study results and limits: Of the contracting clones, CD4+ ones lay mainly in CM and EM, and CD8+ ones in EMRA.

The CDR3 length is 13 residues. Germline V gives CDR1 LGHDT, CDR2 YNNKEL (reference sequence). Deletions cut 4 bases from V and 6 bases from J, with 10 bases between. This clonotype was detected a few times. As yet, its antigen is unknown. TCRdb redid the calling of the 5' RACE reads with MiXCR, one entry per CDR3 protein. Among around 200,000 distinct CDR3 sequences listed, around 26% were seen once. The sequencing sample was made of PBMCs or a T cell subset sorted from them (not recorded which). This TCR came from an adult woman who had mild COVID-19 (a few samples of this study predate the infection). Cell type and time point are not known. V usage is TRBV3-1 and J usage is TRBJ1-5; D is unresolved. Written as DNA, the CDR3 is TGTGCCAGCAGCCCCGCCGAGAGTCAGCCCCAGCATTTT. It translates to CASSPAESQPQHF.